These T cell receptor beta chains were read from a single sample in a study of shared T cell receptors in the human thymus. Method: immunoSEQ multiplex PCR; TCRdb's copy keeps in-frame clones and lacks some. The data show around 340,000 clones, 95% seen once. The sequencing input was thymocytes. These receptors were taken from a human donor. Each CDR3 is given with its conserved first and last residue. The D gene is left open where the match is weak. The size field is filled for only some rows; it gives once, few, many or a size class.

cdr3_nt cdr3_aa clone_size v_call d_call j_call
TGTGCCAGCACCCAAAGCCCGGACCCCAGCTCCTACAATGAGCAGTTCTTC CASTQSPDPSSYNEQFF NA TRBV7-3 NA TRBJ2-1
TGTGCCAGCAGTGGGACTAGCGGGAAATCCCGTCGTGAGTACGAGCAGTACTTC CASSGTSGKSRREYEQYF NA TRBV2 TRBD2 TRBJ2-7
TGCAGCGTTGTCTCGCAGGGAGGAAGCACTGAAGCTTTCTTT CSVVSQGGSTEAFF NA TRBV29-1 NA TRBJ1-1
TGTGCCAGCAGTTCCTCGACAGGGGGAGGTCAGCCCCAGCATTTT CASSSSTGGGQPQHF NA TRBV27 TRBD1 TRBJ1-5
TGTGCCAGCAGTTCCGGGGGGCATGAGCAGTTCTTC CASSSGGHEQFF NA TRBV27 NA TRBJ2-1
TGTGCCAGCACCATCTTCAGTAACTATGGCTACACCTTC CASTIFSNYGYTF NA TRBV28 NA TRBJ1-2
TGTGCCTGGAGTCCACAGGGTAACCCTGAAGCTTTCTTT CAWSPQGNPEAFF few TRBV30 NA TRBJ1-1
TGTGCCAGCAGCTCGGAGGGGCAGGGGCTTAACAATGAGCAGTTCTTC CASSSEGQGLNNEQFF NA TRBV5-4 NA TRBJ2-1
TGTGCCAGCAGCCCCGGACAGGACCCGTACACCGGGGAGCTGTTTTTT CASSPGQDPYTGELFF NA TRBV28 TRBD1 TRBJ2-2
TGTGCCAGCAGCCCATCCTTGAACACTGAAGCTTTCTTT CASSPSLNTEAFF once TRBV7-6 NA TRBJ1-1
TGTGCCAGCAGTTCCGGCGGACTAGCGGGATTCTACGAGCAGTACTTC CASSSGGLAGFYEQYF NA TRBV11-2 TRBD2 TRBJ2-7
TGTGCCAGCAGTCTGATCGGGACTCTCTCCTACGAGCAGTACTTC CASSLIGTLSYEQYF NA TRBV6-5 NA TRBJ2-7
TGTGCCAGCAGCTTAAATTACTACGAGCAGTACTTC CASSLNYYEQYF NA TRBV5-6 NA TRBJ2-7
TGCGCCAGCAGTGAAAGTAGGCAGGGAGAGCCGGACGATAATGAAAAACTGTTTTTT CASSESRQGEPDDNEKLFF NA TRBV10-1 NA TRBJ1-4
TGTGCCAGCAGTGAAAGGGGTAACACTGAAGCTTTCTTT CASSERGNTEAFF NA TRBV6-4 NA TRBJ1-1
TGCGCCAGCAGTGCAGACAGGCGACACCTATATAGCAATCAGCCCCAGCATTTT CASSADRRHLYSNQPQHF NA TRBV10-1 NA TRBJ1-5
TGTGCCAGCAGCTTAAGGCTAGCGGGAGGGGATGAGCAGTTCTTC CASSLRLAGGDEQFF NA TRBV7-3 TRBD2 TRBJ2-1
TGTGCCAGCCCCGGGAACCCCCATCAGCCCCAGCATTTT CASPGNPHQPQHF NA TRBV27 NA TRBJ1-5
TGTGCCAGCAGAAAAAACAGGGTGGCGGGCACTGAAGCTTTCTTT CASRKNRVAGTEAFF NA TRBV11-1 NA TRBJ1-1
TGTGCCAGTAGCCGACGACCAATCAGCGGGAGAGGGCCGAGGGATACGCAGTATTTT CASSRRPISGRGPRDTQYF once TRBV19 TRBD2 TRBJ2-3
TGTGCCAGCTCACCAAGAGGTCCAGGGGGTACGGTGGAGACCCAGTACTTC CASSPRGPGGTVETQYF NA TRBV18 TRBD1 TRBJ2-5
TGTGCCAGCAGCTTCCAGTTAAGTGAACAGCCCCAGCATTTT CASSFQLSEQPQHF NA TRBV5-8 NA TRBJ1-5
TGTGCCAGCAGGCTCGATGGGGGTGAAGCTTTCTTT CASRLDGGEAFF NA TRBV21-1 NA TRBJ1-1
TGTGCCAGCAGCTTTGGGACAGGGTTTTTTGCAACTAATGAAAAACTGTTTTTT CASSFGTGFFATNEKLFF NA TRBV11-2 TRBD1 TRBJ1-4
TGTGCCAGCTCACCAGGGGTACCTAACTATGGCTACACCTTC CASSPGVPNYGYTF NA TRBV18 NA TRBJ1-2
TGTGCCAGCAGCGGGCGAAGCGGGAGGGGAAACAATGAGCAGTTCTTC CASSGRSGRGNNEQFF NA TRBV9 TRBD2 TRBJ2-1
TGTGCCAGCAGCCCATCCAACAGGGCTAATACGCAGTATTTT CASSPSNRANTQYF NA TRBV28 NA TRBJ2-3
TGTGCCACCAGCGGACCCGACAGGGTAGGCTCTGAAGCTTTCTTT CATSGPDRVGSEAFF NA TRBV15 TRBD1 TRBJ1-1
TGTGCCTGGAGTCGAGTGGAGGGGACCTACGAGCAGTACTTC CAWSRVEGTYEQYF NA TRBV30 NA TRBJ2-7
TGCGCCAGCAGCAACTACAGGGGACGCACCGGGGAGCTGTTTTTT CASSNYRGRTGELFF NA TRBV5-1 TRBD1 TRBJ2-2
TGTGCCAGCAGCCAAGGAGTTAAAGATTATAGCAATCAGCCCCAGCATTTT CASSQGVKDYSNQPQHF NA TRBV4-2 NA TRBJ1-5
TGTGCCAGCAGTTTATCTCATGACAGGGCGAATGGCTACACCTTC CASSLSHDRANGYTF NA TRBV27 TRBD1 TRBJ1-2
TGCGCCAGCAGCCCACTCCGGTCAGGGGATGTCTATGGCTACACCTTC CASSPLRSGDVYGYTF NA TRBV5-1 NA TRBJ1-2
TGTGCCAGCAGTTTTCCGGGACATTACCCCTACGAGCAGTACTTC CASSFPGHYPYEQYF NA TRBV28 NA TRBJ2-7
TGTGCCAGCAGCCGGGACGGACCCAGTACCGGGGAGCTGTTTTTT CASSRDGPSTGELFF NA TRBV5-4 NA TRBJ2-2
TGTGCCAGCAGCTTAACAGGTGGCTCTGGAAACACCATATATTTT CASSLTGGSGNTIYF NA TRBV25-1 NA TRBJ1-3
TGCGCCAGCAGCCAAACCTTACCGGGACAGGGGTCGACAGATACGCAGTATTTT CASSQTLPGQGSTDTQYF few TRBV4-1 TRBD1 TRBJ2-3
TGTGCCAGCAGTTACGGGGGGGCTAGCGGGAGCGAGCAGTACTTC CASSYGGASGSEQYF NA TRBV6-5 TRBD2 TRBJ2-7
TGTGCCAGTAGTATAGGGCAGGGAGGCCCAGATACGCAGTATTTT CASSIGQGGPDTQYF NA TRBV19 NA TRBJ2-3
TGTGCCAGCAGGCCGCTATCAAGGGCCACAGATACGCAGTATTTT CASRPLSRATDTQYF NA TRBV27 NA TRBJ2-3
TGTGCCAGCACCTGGAGGGGGGACAAACAAGAGACCCAGTACTTC CASTWRGDKQETQYF NA TRBV27 NA TRBJ2-5
TGTGCCAGCAGTTCAAAGATAGCGGGCGCCCAAGAGACCCAGTACTTC CASSSKIAGAQETQYF once TRBV2 TRBD2 TRBJ2-5
TGTGCCACCAGCAGAGATTCGGGGGCGGGAGGGCCCACAGATACGCAGTATTTT CATSRDSGAGGPTDTQYF NA TRBV15 TRBD2 TRBJ2-3
TGCGCCAGCAGCCAAGAACAGGGGTCCTACGAGCAGTACTTC CASSQEQGSYEQYF NA TRBV4-3 TRBD1 TRBJ2-7
TGTGCCAGCAGTTATGGGGGATCGGACGGCTACACCTTC CASSYGGSDGYTF NA TRBV6-5 NA TRBJ1-2
TGTGCCAGCAGCCCCCCCGGGGGGGTAAATGAGCAGTTCTTC CASSPPGGVNEQFF NA TRBV6-5 TRBD2 TRBJ2-1
TGCGCCAGCAGCTTGGGTGGACAGGGTAGGTCTGGGGCCAACGTCCTGACTTTC CASSLGGQGRSGANVLTF NA TRBV5-1 TRBD1 TRBJ2-6
TGTGCCAGCTCACCGGGTTCGGAGTCCGGGCCTTACAATCAGCCCCAGCATTTT CASSPGSESGPYNQPQHF NA TRBV18 NA TRBJ1-5
TGCAGCGTTGATGGGAAGAACACTGAAGCTTTCTTT CSVDGKNTEAFF few TRBV29-1 NA TRBJ1-1
TGTGCCAGCAGTTTATCTGATAGGGCCGGGACAGGGTACAATCAGCCCCAGCATTTT CASSLSDRAGTGYNQPQHF NA TRBV28 TRBD1 TRBJ1-5
TGTGCCAGCAGTTCGATCGGGGGGCTGGTAGATACGCAGTATTTT CASSSIGGLVDTQYF NA TRBV6-5 NA TRBJ2-3
TGTGCCAGCCCTGCTCCGGACAGCCAAGAGACCCAGTACTTC CASPAPDSQETQYF NA TRBV6-1 NA TRBJ2-5
TGTGCCAGCAGTATCCCCGGCGAAGAGTACAATCAGCCCCAGCATTTT CASSIPGEEYNQPQHF NA TRBV28 NA TRBJ1-5
TGTGCCAGCTCACCGACAGGGGGCATCGGGGAGCTGTTTTTT CASSPTGGIGELFF NA TRBV18 TRBD1 TRBJ2-2
TGTGCCAGCAGCGCCGCCTCTCACAGCTCCTACAATGAGCAGTTCTTC CASSAASHSSYNEQFF once TRBV9 NA TRBJ2-1
TGCAGCGTTGAGGAGTTCGGCAGCTCTGGAAACACCATATATTTT CSVEEFGSSGNTIYF NA TRBV29-1 NA TRBJ1-3
TGTGCCAGCAGCTCCCTAGGGGAGCTGTTTTTT CASSSLGELFF NA TRBV5-5 NA TRBJ2-2
TGTGCCAGCAGTGAAGACAGGGGCTCGATCTCTGGAAACACCATATATTTT CASSEDRGSISGNTIYF NA TRBV6-1 TRBD1 TRBJ1-3
TGTGCCAGCAGCCGTCTTCACCTTGGGAGAACTGAAGCTTTCTTT CASSRLHLGRTEAFF NA TRBV11-1 NA TRBJ1-1
TGTGCCAGCAGTCCCTGCGTCGGGACAGGGGATGGCTACACCTTC CASSPCVGTGDGYTF NA TRBV28 TRBD1 TRBJ1-2